These 5 T cell receptor beta chains share one sample of origin, sequenced in a study of blood T cell repertoires in COVID-19. The repertoire was sequenced with immunoSEQ multiplex PCR; TCRdb's copy has only in-frame clones and lacks some. The data show about 670,000 clones, with 90% seen just once and 0.2% to 0.3% held by the top ten. The sequenced sample was peripheral blood. The receptor set was obtained from a woman between 18 and 29 years old with acute or convalescent COVID-19.

This clone was picked up one time. This chain links TRBV7-3 with TRBJ2-6; no definite D call. V was pared by 10 bases and J by 0 bases, with 16 bases between. This CDR3 has 16 residues. Germline loops: CDR1 SGHTA, CDR2 FQGTGA. The DNA for the CDR3 is TGTGCCATCGGCAGACTTGATCCCTCTGGGGCCAACGTCCTGACTTTC. This encodes CAIGRLDPSGANVLTF.

The rearrangement joins TRBV25-1 to TRBJ1-3, with D possibly matching TRBD1 (6 bases). The CDR3 sequence is 17 residues long. The V end was cut by 3 bases, the J end by 0 bases, with 15 bases between. Germline V gene sequence: CDR1 MGHDK, CDR2 SYGVNS. In nucleotides, the CDR3 is TGTGCCAGCAGTGAGGGTCAGGGGACGAGCTCTGGAAACACCATATATTTT. This translates into CASSEGQGTSSGNTIYF.

The chain uses TRBV6-6 and TRBJ2-7; 11 positions match TRBD1. J gave up 2 bases and V 5 bases, and 5 bases lay outside the gene matches. The length of the CDR3 is 15 residues. The germline CDR1 and CDR2 sequences are MNHNY and SVGAGI (reference sequence). CDR3: CASSQPGQGAYEQYF. In nucleotides, the CDR3 is TGTGCCAGCAGTCAACCGGGACAGGGGGCCTACGAGCAGTACTTC.

This clone was found a few times. The rearrangement joins TRBV9 to TRBJ1-5, with D unresolved. Looked up from germline, CDR1 is SGDLS and CDR2 is YYNGEE. Trimming took off 5 bases at V and 5 bases at J, with 11 bases between the two ends. CDR3 length equals 13 residues. The CDR3 DNA reads as TGTGCCAGCAGTCGACAAGAACATCAGCCCCAGCATTTT. Protein: CASSRQEHQPQHF.

Only one count was recorded for this clone. The chain employs TRBV14 and TRBJ1-2; possible D gene TRBD1, 5 bases. CDR3 length: 12 amino acids. Germline-derived CDR1 and CDR2 are SGHDN and FVKESK. V lost 3 bases and J 6 bases, leaving 8 bases between the germline ends. This chain's CDR3 is CASSQTVDGYTF. The CDR3 nucleotides read TGTGCCAGCAGCCAGACAGTTGATGGCTACACCTTC.